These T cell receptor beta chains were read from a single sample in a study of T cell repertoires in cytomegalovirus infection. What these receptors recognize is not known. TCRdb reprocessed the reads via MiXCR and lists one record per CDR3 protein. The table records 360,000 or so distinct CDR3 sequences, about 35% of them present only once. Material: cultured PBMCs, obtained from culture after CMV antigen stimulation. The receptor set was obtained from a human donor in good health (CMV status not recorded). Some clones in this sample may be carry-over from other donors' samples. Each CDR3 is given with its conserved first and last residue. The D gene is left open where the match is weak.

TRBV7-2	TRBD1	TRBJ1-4	CASSFQTGDEKLFF
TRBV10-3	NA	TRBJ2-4	CAISDPSQFKNIQYF
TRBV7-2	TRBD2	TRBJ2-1	CASSLGRASGSYNEQFF
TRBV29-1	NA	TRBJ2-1	CSVVRNLYNEQFF
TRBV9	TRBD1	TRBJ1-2	CASSAVTGPYGYTF
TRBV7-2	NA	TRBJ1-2	CASSLDIFDTDTF
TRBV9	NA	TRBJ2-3	CASSVVASMTDTQYF
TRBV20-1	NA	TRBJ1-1	CSASGGNTEAFF
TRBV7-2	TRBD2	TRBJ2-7	CASSSRLAGGRVLEQYF
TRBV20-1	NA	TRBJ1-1	CSARGRRGAFF
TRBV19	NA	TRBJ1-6	CASSTITTGSPLHF
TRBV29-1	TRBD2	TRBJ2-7	CSVTGLAYEQYF
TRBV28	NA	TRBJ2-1	CASKLPGRAGNEQFF
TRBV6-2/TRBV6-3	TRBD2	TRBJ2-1	CASSPLGTRYNEQFF
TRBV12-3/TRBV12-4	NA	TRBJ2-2	CASSPQEGRGGNTGELFF
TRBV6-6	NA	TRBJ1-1	CASSYQTGNTEAFF
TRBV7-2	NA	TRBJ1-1	CASSSSLQAEAFF
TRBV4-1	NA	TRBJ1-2	CASSQDPGGNYGYTF
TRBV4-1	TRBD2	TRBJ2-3	CASSQDSGRLDTQYF
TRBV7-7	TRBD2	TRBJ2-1	CASSPTSLYNEQFF
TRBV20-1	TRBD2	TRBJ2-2	CSGIAGGNPGELFF
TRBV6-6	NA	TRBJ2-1	CASSSVQNNEQFF
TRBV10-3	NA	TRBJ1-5	CAISEINRGLLQPQHF
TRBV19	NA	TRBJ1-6	CASSNRAPRISPLHF
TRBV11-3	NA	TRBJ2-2	CASIADSRGAGELFF
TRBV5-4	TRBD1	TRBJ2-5	CASSRRTGSQETQYF
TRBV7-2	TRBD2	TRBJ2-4	CASSSSGTVAKNIQYF
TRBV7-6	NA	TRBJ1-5	CASSLAPQRGQPQHF
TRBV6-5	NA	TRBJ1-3	CASSYFSMGSSGNTIYF
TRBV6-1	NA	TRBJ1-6	CASSEGSEGSSPLHF
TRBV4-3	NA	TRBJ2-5	CASSQSVNQETQYF
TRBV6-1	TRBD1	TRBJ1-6	CASSRTGATPLHF
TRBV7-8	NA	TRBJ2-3	CASSLALIPKTTDTQYF
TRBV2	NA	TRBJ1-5	CASSVNSGVKQPQHF
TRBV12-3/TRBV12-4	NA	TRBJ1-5	CASSEDGLGPQHF
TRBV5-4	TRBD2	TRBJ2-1	CASSLGTSNDNEQFF
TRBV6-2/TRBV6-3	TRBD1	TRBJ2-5	CASSGSGTGEETQYF
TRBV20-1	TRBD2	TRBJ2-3	CSARVGRALWGTDTQYF
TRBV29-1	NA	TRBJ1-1	CSVGRGGGEAFF
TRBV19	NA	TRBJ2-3	CASRGDGTDTQYF
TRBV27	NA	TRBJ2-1	CASSLNGRVGDEQFF
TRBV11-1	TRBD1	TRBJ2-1	CASSQTGDEDEQFF
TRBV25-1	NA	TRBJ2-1	CASSEWVATYNEQFF
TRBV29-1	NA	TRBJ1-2	CSVGTAYDYTF
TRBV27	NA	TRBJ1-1	CASSSGQNGGEAFF
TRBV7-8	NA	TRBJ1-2	CASSLDAVPVYGYTF
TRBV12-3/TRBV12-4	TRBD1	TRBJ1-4	CASSPGGLDEKLFF
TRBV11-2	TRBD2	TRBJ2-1	CASNSGTGVESYNEQFF
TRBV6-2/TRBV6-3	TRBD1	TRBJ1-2	CATQGQGAGGYTF
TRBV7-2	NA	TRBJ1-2	CASSLNERHYGYTF
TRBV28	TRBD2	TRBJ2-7	CASSFLGLAGKTYEQYF